This passage covers 23 T cell receptor beta chains from one sample sequenced in a study of blood T cell repertoires in COVID-19. Some clones are missing from TCRdb's copy, which holds only in-frame ones; the method was immunoSEQ multiplex PCR. Among 270,000 or so clones listed, more than 65% were seen once. Sequencing was done on a sample of PBMCs or T cells enriched from blood (not recorded which). These receptors were obtained from a man aged 50 to 60 who had recovered from COVID-19.

This clone was seen a few times. The gene calls are TRBV28 and TRBJ2-7; 7 positions agree with TRBD1. Germline CDR1 and CDR2: MDHEN and SYDVKM. V was clipped by 6 bases and J by 4 bases; unmatched bases: 15. The CDR3 is made up of 16 amino acids. CDR3 in DNA: TGTGCCAGCAGATCAACAGGGGCCGGGACGCATTACGAGCAGTACTTC. Its protein product is CASRSTGAGTHYEQYF.

The chain joins TRBV2 to TRBJ1-5; D possibly corresponds to TRBD1 (5 bases). CDR1 and CDR2 (germline): SNHLY, FYNNEI. The CDR3 is 14 residues long. V was cut by 5 bases and J by 2 bases, with 10 bases left in between. CDR3 sequence: CASSPGGGNQPQHF. The CDR3 region has the DNA TGTGCCAGCAGTCCCGGAGGGGGCAATCAGCCCCAGCATTTT. Based on the CDR3 plus reference TRBV2 and TRBJ1-5, the full variable domain is EPEVTQTPSHQVTQMGQEVILRCVPISNHLYFYWYRQILGQKVEFLVSFYNNEISEKSEIFDDQFSVERPDGSNFTLKIRSTKLEDSAMYFCASSPGGGNQPQHFGDGTRLSIL.

This sequence joins TRBV18 and TRBJ2-2, with 7 bases that match TRBD1. Unmatched junction bases numbered 5, after V lost 6 bases and J lost 1 base. Germline-derived CDR1 and CDR2 are KGHSH and LQKENI. The CDR3 is 15 amino acids. CDR3 DNA: TGTGCCAGCTCTAAGGACAGGAAGAACACCGGGGAGCTGTTTTTT. It translates to CASSKDRKNTGELFF.

The chain joins TRBV4-1 to TRBJ2-7; maybe TRBD1 (5 bases). From germline, CDR1 is MGHRA and CDR2 YSYEKL. The V end was cut by 6 bases, the J end by 6 bases, with 21 bases between. This CDR3 region has 15 residues. CDR3 sequence reads: CASSRTLADLSEQYF. CDR3 DNA: TGCGCCAGCAGTCGGACACTCGCTGATTTATCCGAGCAGTACTTC.

The CDR3 loop is CASSRRPSGLYTGELFF. CDR3 in DNA: TGTGCCAGCAGCCGCCGGCCTAGCGGGCTATACACCGGGGAGCTGTTTTTT. This sequence joins TRBV3-1 (or the pseudogene TRBV3-2) and TRBJ2-2; 8 bases map to TRBD2. CDR1 LGHDT and CDR2 YNNKEL come from the germline V gene (reference sequence). This CDR3 is 17 amino acids long. V trimming: 4 bases; J trimming: 3 bases; junction bases outside the gene matches: 10.

The chain couples TRBV28 to TRBJ1-4; D perhaps matches TRBD1 (5 bases). This CDR3 comprises 14 residues. V lost 5 bases, J lost 8 bases, and 15 bases lay in between. CDR1 MDHEN and CDR2 SYDVKM come from the germline V gene. The chain's CDR3 is CASSGGGGEEKLFF. CDR3 coding DNA: TGTGCCAGCAGTGGCGGGGGGGGTGAGGAAAAACTGTTTTTT.

To note about this clone: Germline and junction disagree at one end, which may indicate a read error. The chain links TRBV7-7 to TRBJ2-5, with TRBD1 as a possible D gene (7 bases). The length of the CDR3 is 15 residues. Per the germline V gene, CDR1 is SSHAT and CDR2 is FNYEAQ (reference sequence). DNA for the CDR3: TGTGCTAGCAGCTTAGGGGGGACAGCTCAAGAGACCCAGTACTTC. This gives the protein CASSLGGTAQETQYF.

This sequence joins TRBV7-3 and TRBJ2-1; D call uncertain. The CDR3 is 14 amino acids. Germline V gene sequence: CDR1 SGHTA, CDR2 FQGTGA. The V end was cut by 5 bases, the J end by 0 bases, with 8 bases between. Written as DNA, the CDR3 is TGTGCCAGCAGCCCCTCGGTCTCCTACAATGAGCAGTTCTTC. This sequence encodes CASSPSVSYNEQFF.

This chain joins TRBV6-5 and TRBJ1-1; 7 nucleotides agree with TRBD1. The V and J ends lost 3 bases and 5 bases, in that order; junction bases with no gene match: 6. Germline lookup yields CDR1 MNHEY and CDR2 SVGAGI. The CDR3 totals 14 residues. CDR3 amino acids: CASSYDRVRTEAFF. CDR3 nucleotide sequence: TGTGCCAGCAGTTATGACAGGGTGAGGACTGAAGCTTTCTTT.

The chain couples TRBV10-3 to TRBJ2-5; 10 nucleotides match TRBD1. The CDR3 runs to 14 residues. V trimming: 6 bases; J trimming: 3 bases; junction bases outside the gene matches: 4. The germline CDR1 and CDR2 sequences are ENHRY and SYGVKD. The CDR3 DNA is TGTGCCATCAGGGGGGACAGGGGAAAAGAGACCCAGTACTTC. Translating it yields CAIRGDRGKETQYF.

The chain combines TRBV5-5 with TRBJ2-7; D is ambiguous. V was shortened by 3 bases and J by 2 bases, with 12 bases between the two germline ends. Germline assignment: CDR1 SGHKS and CDR2 YYEKEE (reference sequence). This CDR3 has 14 amino acids. CDR3 in DNA: TGTGCCAGCAGCTCCTCTGGAGAGACCTACGAGCAGTACTTC. This codes for CASSSSGETYEQYF.

This clone was detected once. The chain uses TRBV7-8 and TRBJ2-7; TRBD2 agrees at 12 bases. V lost 2 bases, J lost 7 bases, and 3 bases stayed unmatched. The CDR3 length is 14 residues. Germline lookup yields CDR1 SGHVS and CDR2 FQNEAQ. CDR3 amino acids: CASSLTSGRWEQYF. CDR3 coding DNA: TGTGCCAGCAGCTTAACTAGCGGGAGGTGGGAGCAGTACTTC.

This rearrangement joins TRBV29-1 to TRBJ2-3; 7 bases are a match to TRBD2. V was clipped by 1 base and J by 4 bases; unmatched bases: 5. Germline assignment: CDR1 SQVTM and CDR2 ANQGSEA. The CDR3 loop spans 14 amino acids. The CDR3 sequence is CSVEGREKADTQYF. CDR3 DNA sequence: TGCAGCGTTGAAGGGCGGGAGAAGGCAGATACGCAGTATTTT.

The rearrangement joins TRBV6-5 to TRBJ2-2; 10 bases match TRBD2. Germline V CDR1 and CDR2: MNHEY, SVGAGI. This CDR3 comprises 15 residues. J was trimmed by 3 bases and V by 8 bases; bases with no gene match: 6. The DNA of the CDR3 is TGTGCCAGCGGTATTAGCGGGGGGTACACCGGGGAGCTGTTTTTT. Translating gives CASGISGGYTGELFF.

CDR3 DNA sequence: TGTGCCAGCAGACCCAATGGACTTGAAGCTTTCTTT. Protein sequence: CASRPNGLEAFF. The gene calls are TRBV6-5 and TRBJ1-1; D gene unclear. Germline V CDR1 and CDR2: MNHEY, SVGAGI. The CDR3 is made up of 12 amino acids. V gave up 6 bases and J gave up 7 bases, with 12 bases separating them.

The chain employs TRBV5-4 and TRBJ2-1; D possibly corresponds to TRBD1 (5 bases). V shed 0 bases and J shed 4 bases, with 17 bases lying between them. Germline CDR1 SGHNT, CDR2 YYREEE (reference sequence). The CDR3 is made up of 17 amino acids. In DNA, the CDR3 is TGTGCCAGCAGCTTGGCCTTGGGTAGGGGTGGGTACAATGAGCAGTTCTTC. This translates into CASSLALGRGGYNEQFF.

The chain employs TRBV18 and TRBJ2-3; D is perhaps TRBD1 (6 bases). Germline V gene sequence: CDR1 KGHSH, CDR2 LQKENI. V dropped 3 bases and J dropped 0 bases, with 16 bases sitting between them. This CDR3 is 17 amino acids long. The CDR3 sequence: CASSPGTPTSSTDTQYF. The CDR3 DNA is TGTGCCAGCTCACCCGGGACACCCACGAGTAGCACAGATACGCAGTATTTT.

Worth noting for this clone: Other DNA sequences in this sample translate to the same CDR3. The rearrangement links TRBV9 to TRBJ1-5; D possibly corresponds to TRBD1 (6 bases). CDR3 length equals 14 residues. CDR1 is SGDLS and CDR2 is YYNGEE in the germline V gene. Trimming pared 0 bases from V and 4 bases from J, leaving 8 bases between. The CDR3 sequence is CASSVGQGNQPQHF. CDR3 in DNA: TGTGCCAGCAGCGTAGGTCAGGGGAATCAGCCCCAGCATTTT.

This chain connects TRBV9 to TRBJ1-2; possibly TRBD1 for D (6 bases). The V gene lost 0 bases and the J gene lost 7 bases, with 13 bases spanning the gap. Germline V gene sequence: CDR1 SGDLS, CDR2 YYNGEE. The CDR3 runs to 14 residues. This chain's CDR3 is CASSVGGGEIGYTF. The CDR3 bases are TGTGCCAGCAGCGTAGGCGGGGGCGAAATTGGCTACACCTTC.

The V and J genes are TRBV10-2 and TRBJ2-7; 7 bases line up with TRBD1. V lost 3 bases to trimming and J lost 3 bases; unmatched junction nucleotides: 8. The V gene's germline CDR1 is WSHSY and CDR2 SAAADI. There are 15 residues in the CDR3. Here the CDR3 reads CASSDDGTEIYEQYF. The CDR3 DNA is TGCGCCAGCAGTGATGACGGGACAGAAATCTACGAGCAGTACTTC.

The CDR3 is CASSLTSGGSGDTQYF. The CDR3 DNA reads TGTGCCAGCAGCTTAACTAGCGGGGGGTCGGGAGATACGCAGTATTTT. This chain joins TRBV7-9 and TRBJ2-3; 12 nucleotides match TRBD2. This CDR3 spans 16 amino acids. In germline, CDR1 is SEHNR, CDR2 FQNEAQ (reference sequence). With V trimmed by 2 bases and J by 5 bases, 5 bases remained unmatched.

This chain links TRBV6-2 or TRBV6-3 with TRBJ2-7; 9 bases map to TRBD2. This CDR3 has 15 amino acids. Germline loops: CDR1 MNHEY, CDR2 SVGEGT. Unmatched junction bases numbered 5, after V lost 0 bases and J lost 5 bases. The CDR3: CASSYSSGRSNEQYF. CDR3 bases: TGTGCCAGCAGTTACTCGAGCGGGAGGAGCAACGAGCAGTACTTC.

This clone was observed once. The chain combines TRBV7-9 with TRBJ2-5; a weak D match, TRBD1 (5 bases). CDR1 is SEHNR and CDR2 is FQNEAQ in the germline V gene (reference sequence). This CDR3 contains 12 residues. With 3 bases removed from V and 5 bases from J, the gap between germline ends came to 7 bases. In DNA form, the CDR3 reads TGTGCCAGCAGCTTTGCAGGGGAGACCCAGTACTTC. Its translation: CASSFAGETQYF.